The rows below give T cell receptor beta chains drawn from one sample of a study of Graves' ophthalmopathy and Graves' hyperthyroidism. MiXCR, run by TCRdb on the multiplex PCR reads, gives a single entry per CDR3 protein. The sample lists 200,000 to 250,000 distinct CDR3 sequences, approximately 21% occurring once. Sequenced material: peripheral blood. These receptors were taken from a woman in her fifties or sixties with Graves' ophthalmopathy. Each CDR3 is given with its conserved first and last residue. The D gene is left open where the match is weak. The size of a clone is reported for some rows only, either as once, few or many, or as a class for expanded clones.

d_call clone_size j_call v_call cdr3_aa cdr3_nt
. many TRBJ1-5 TRBV11-2 CASSLEAGSGNQPQHF TGTGCCAGCAGCTTAGAAGCAGGGTCGGGCAATCAGCCCCAGCATTTT
. once TRBJ2-5 TRBV12-3/TRBV12-4 CASSLAQGYGGQETQYF TGTGCCAGCAGTTTAGCGCAGGGGTATGGAGGCCAAGAGACCCAGTACTTC
. many TRBJ2-7 TRBV7-2 CASSFGDRSSYEQYF TGTGCCAGCAGCTTTGGAGACAGGAGCTCCTACGAGCAGTACTTC
. many TRBJ2-7 TRBV6-5 CASSYGQSYEQYF TGTGCCAGCAGTTACGGGCAGTCCTACGAGCAGTACTTC
TRBD1 many TRBJ1-5 TRBV19 CASSILGQGARQPQHF TGTGCCAGTAGTATCTTGGGACAGGGGGCAAGGCAGCCCCAGCATTTT
. . TRBJ1-2 TRBV6-1 CASGEGELRHGYTF TGTGCCAGCGGGGAGGGGGAGTTAAGGCATGGCTACACCTTC
. . TRBJ2-6 TRBV18 CATLVSGANVLTF TGTGCCACCCTTGTATCTGGGGCCAACGTCCTGACTTTC
. many TRBJ1-1 TRBV27 CASTKQGYSEAFF TGTGCCAGCACAAAGCAGGGCTACTCTGAAGCTTTCTTT
. many TRBJ1-6 TRBV7-9 CASRRDVGSPLHF TGTGCCAGCAGGCGGGACGTAGGTTCACCCCTCCACTTT
. many TRBJ2-5 TRBV24-1 CATSAGRETQYF TGTGCCACCAGTGCAGGGAGGGAGACCCAGTACTTC
. many TRBJ2-5 TRBV24-1 CATSEGRKTQYF TGTGCCACCAGTGAAGGCAGAAAGACCCAGTACTTC
. . TRBJ2-7 TRBV20-1 CSARDIEGVTVHEQYF TGCAGTGCTAGAGATATTGAGGGGGTAACAGTCCACGAGCAGTACTTC
. . TRBJ2-2 TRBV5-1 CASIPGTANSNTGELFF TGCGCCAGCATCCCGGGGACGGCTAATTCGAACACCGGGGAGCTGTTTTTT